A selection of T cell receptor beta chains follows, all from one sample in a study of shared clonotypes between healthy human individuals. TCRdb's table, derived via immunoSEQ multiplex PCR, lists solely in-frame clones and lacks some. The sample lists 2 million to 3 million clones; approximately 94% were seen once. Sequenced: naive CD4+ T cells from PBMCs. The origin of the receptors is a man aged 18-30 years in good health. Some clones in this sample may be carry-over from other donors' samples. Both conserved end residues are part of each CDR3. Each record gives: D gene, V gene, clone size, J gene, CDR3 DNA, CDR3 protein. A D gene is named only where the DNA matches it firmly. Rows may omit the clone size; those that give it use once, few, many or a size class.

d_gene: -; v_gene: TRBV6-6; abundance: -; j_gene: TRBJ2-7; CDR3nt: TGTGCCAGCAGTTCCTTTGACAGAGACCCGTACGAGCAGTACTTC; CDR3aa: CASSSFDRDPYEQYF
d_gene: -; v_gene: TRBV15; abundance: -; j_gene: TRBJ1-1; CDR3nt: TGTGCCACCAGCAGAGATCTGGATGCTGAAGCTTTCTTT; CDR3aa: CATSRDLDAEAFF
d_gene: -; v_gene: TRBV29-1; abundance: -; j_gene: TRBJ2-1; CDR3nt: TGCAGCGGCGGGGCGGGACGGGATGAGCAGTTCTTC; CDR3aa: CSGGAGRDEQFF
d_gene: -; v_gene: TRBV28; abundance: -; j_gene: TRBJ2-1; CDR3nt: TGTGCCAGCACCCTACGCGAAACCTACAATGAGCAGTTCTTC; CDR3aa: CASTLRETYNEQFF
d_gene: -; v_gene: TRBV15; abundance: -; j_gene: TRBJ2-5; CDR3nt: TGTGCCACCCAGAAAGAAGAGACCCAGTACTTC; CDR3aa: CATQKEETQYF
d_gene: -; v_gene: TRBV7-2; abundance: -; j_gene: TRBJ2-4; CDR3nt: TGTGCCAGCAGCTTTGGGAGCGACGGAAACATTCAGTACTTC; CDR3aa: CASSFGSDGNIQYF
d_gene: TRBD2; v_gene: TRBV4-1; abundance: -; j_gene: TRBJ2-2; CDR3nt: TGCGCCAGCAGCCAAGACGTCGAGACTAGCCACACCGGGGAGCTGTTTTTT; CDR3aa: CASSQDVETSHTGELFF
d_gene: -; v_gene: TRBV20-1; abundance: -; j_gene: TRBJ2-1; CDR3nt: TGCAGCGGGATTTACAATGGGCAGTTCTTC; CDR3aa: CSGIYNGQFF
d_gene: -; v_gene: TRBV18; abundance: -; j_gene: TRBJ1-1; CDR3nt: TGTGCCAGCTCACCCGCGACAGGTACCGACACTGAAGCTTTCTTT; CDR3aa: CASSPATGTDTEAFF
d_gene: TRBD1; v_gene: TRBV5-1; abundance: -; j_gene: TRBJ1-1; CDR3nt: TGCGCCAGCAGCCCAACTCTACAGGGGGAGACTGAAGCTTTCTTT; CDR3aa: CASSPTLQGETEAFF
d_gene: TRBD1; v_gene: TRBV18; abundance: -; j_gene: TRBJ2-5; CDR3nt: TGTGCCAGCTCACCACCGGGACAGGGAGGAGAGACCCAGTACTTC; CDR3aa: CASSPPGQGGETQYF
d_gene: -; v_gene: TRBV5-4; abundance: -; j_gene: TRBJ2-7; CDR3nt: TGTGCCAGCAGCTTGGGTGCGGGAAAAACTTCCTACGAGCAGTACTTC; CDR3aa: CASSLGAGKTSYEQYF
d_gene: TRBD2; v_gene: TRBV11-2; abundance: -; j_gene: TRBJ2-3; CDR3nt: TGTGCCAGCAGCTATACAGCGGGAGTTAGTACAGATACGCAGTATTTT; CDR3aa: CASSYTAGVSTDTQYF
d_gene: -; v_gene: TRBV29-1; abundance: -; j_gene: TRBJ1-3; CDR3nt: TGCAGCGTTGGGGGGGCCTCTGGAAACACCATATATTTT; CDR3aa: CSVGGASGNTIYF
d_gene: -; v_gene: TRBV7-3; abundance: -; j_gene: TRBJ1-1; CDR3nt: TGTGCCAGCAGCCCGATCGGGCAATCGAACACTGAAGCTTTCTTT; CDR3aa: CASSPIGQSNTEAFF
d_gene: -; v_gene: TRBV5-1; abundance: once; j_gene: TRBJ2-5; CDR3nt: TGCGCCAGCAGCTTGTTAGGGGTTGGGGAGACCCAGTACTTC; CDR3aa: CASSLLGVGETQYF
d_gene: -; v_gene: TRBV7-3; abundance: -; j_gene: TRBJ1-1; CDR3nt: TGTGCCAGCAGCCTCTTCCCCGAATCTGAAGCTTTCTTT; CDR3aa: CASSLFPESEAFF
d_gene: -; v_gene: TRBV11-2; abundance: -; j_gene: TRBJ2-7; CDR3nt: TGTGCCAGCAGCCCAAGACTTCCCCTCGAGCAGTACTTC; CDR3aa: CASSPRLPLEQYF
d_gene: -; v_gene: TRBV19; abundance: -; j_gene: TRBJ1-2; CDR3nt: TGTGCCAGTAGTATAGTAAGACAGAGAGATGCCTACACCTTC; CDR3aa: CASSIVRQRDAYTF
d_gene: -; v_gene: TRBV4-1; abundance: -; j_gene: TRBJ1-3; CDR3nt: TGCGCCAGCAGCCAAATGTTTTCGGCGGTCGGCTCTGGAAACACCATATATTTT; CDR3aa: CASSQMFSAVGSGNTIYF
d_gene: -; v_gene: TRBV5-1; abundance: -; j_gene: TRBJ2-6; CDR3nt: TGCGCCAGCAGCTTGTTGACCGGCTCTGGGGCCAACGTCCTGACTTTC; CDR3aa: CASSLLTGSGANVLTF
d_gene: -; v_gene: TRBV10-3; abundance: -; j_gene: TRBJ1-1; CDR3nt: TGTGCCACCAGTTGGGAGAACACTGAAGCTTTCTTT; CDR3aa: CATSWENTEAFF
d_gene: -; v_gene: TRBV5-1; abundance: -; j_gene: TRBJ1-3; CDR3nt: TGCGCCAGCAGCTTGGGGCAGCCTGGAAACACCATATATTTT; CDR3aa: CASSLGQPGNTIYF
d_gene: -; v_gene: TRBV6-5; abundance: -; j_gene: TRBJ1-1; CDR3nt: TGTGCCAGCAGTTACCAGGGGACCCTGAACACTGAAGCTTTCTTT; CDR3aa: CASSYQGTLNTEAFF
d_gene: -; v_gene: TRBV5-5; abundance: -; j_gene: TRBJ2-7; CDR3nt: TGTGCCAGCAGCACCACCGCGGGACAACTGTTTAGTTCCTACGAGCAGTACTTC; CDR3aa: CASSTTAGQLFSSYEQYF
d_gene: -; v_gene: TRBV30; abundance: -; j_gene: TRBJ1-4; CDR3nt: TGTGCCTGTCACGGGGATGCAACTAATGAAAAACTGTTTTTT; CDR3aa: CACHGDATNEKLFF
d_gene: -; v_gene: TRBV5-4; abundance: -; j_gene: TRBJ2-3; CDR3nt: TGTGCCAGCAGCCTACGTTCGAGAGGTGGCACAGATACGCAGTATTTT; CDR3aa: CASSLRSRGGTDTQYF
d_gene: -; v_gene: TRBV4-3; abundance: -; j_gene: TRBJ2-3; CDR3nt: TGCGCCAGCAGCCAAGCCCAGGGGTCAGATACGCAGTATTTT; CDR3aa: CASSQAQGSDTQYF
d_gene: -; v_gene: TRBV29-1; abundance: -; j_gene: TRBJ2-3; CDR3nt: TGCAGCGTTGGCCGAGCCACAGATACGCAGTATTTT; CDR3aa: CSVGRATDTQYF
d_gene: TRBD1; v_gene: TRBV28; abundance: -; j_gene: TRBJ1-6; CDR3nt: TGTGCCAGCAGCCCCCGGGACAGGGGAATTGCACCCCTCCACTTT; CDR3aa: CASSPRDRGIAPLHF
d_gene: -; v_gene: TRBV30; abundance: -; j_gene: TRBJ2-6; CDR3nt: TGTGGGGCCGGAGTCTCTGGGGCCAACGTCCTGACTTTC; CDR3aa: CGAGVSGANVLTF
d_gene: -; v_gene: TRBV5-6; abundance: -; j_gene: TRBJ2-7; CDR3nt: TGTGCCAGCAGCTGGGCCGCCTCAGGGAAAGACGAGCAGTACTTC; CDR3aa: CASSWAASGKDEQYF
d_gene: TRBD2; v_gene: TRBV5-1; abundance: -; j_gene: TRBJ2-3; CDR3nt: TGCGCCAGCAGCTTCGGACTAGCGGGATCGGATACGCAGTATTTT; CDR3aa: CASSFGLAGSDTQYF
d_gene: -; v_gene: TRBV9; abundance: -; j_gene: TRBJ2-2; CDR3nt: TGTGCCAGCAGCACTCTCGAGGTCCAACGGAGTGGGACCGGGGAGCTGTTTTTT; CDR3aa: CASSTLEVQRSGTGELFF
d_gene: -; v_gene: TRBV28; abundance: -; j_gene: TRBJ2-7; CDR3nt: TGTGCCAGCCTTTCCAGAAAGGCGGCCGCCTACGAGCAGTACTTC; CDR3aa: CASLSRKAAAYEQYF
d_gene: TRBD2; v_gene: TRBV6-1; abundance: -; j_gene: TRBJ2-1; CDR3nt: TGTGCCAGCAGTGAGCCGGGACTAGGAAGTGGGAGTGAGCAGTTCTTC; CDR3aa: CASSEPGLGSGSEQFF
d_gene: TRBD2; v_gene: TRBV7-2; abundance: -; j_gene: TRBJ2-7; CDR3nt: TGTGCCAGCAGCTCCCGGGCTAGCGGCTCCTACGAGCAGTACTTC; CDR3aa: CASSSRASGSYEQYF
d_gene: -; v_gene: TRBV11-2; abundance: -; j_gene: TRBJ1-1; CDR3nt: TGTGCCAGCAGCTCACAGGGAAACACTGAAGCTTTCTTT; CDR3aa: CASSSQGNTEAFF
d_gene: -; v_gene: TRBV7-9; abundance: -; j_gene: TRBJ2-1; CDR3nt: TGTGCCAGCAGCCCCTACGTGGATCGGACTTACAATGAGCAGTTCTTC; CDR3aa: CASSPYVDRTYNEQFF
d_gene: TRBD2; v_gene: TRBV29-1; abundance: -; j_gene: TRBJ2-1; CDR3nt: TGCAGCGGTACGACTAGCGGGACCCTGATTGAGCAGTTCTTC; CDR3aa: CSGTTSGTLIEQFF
d_gene: -; v_gene: TRBV11-2; abundance: once; j_gene: TRBJ1-2; CDR3nt: TGTGCCAGCAGCTTGGCGTTGAGGTATGGCTACACCTTC; CDR3aa: CASSLALRYGYTF
d_gene: -; v_gene: TRBV28; abundance: -; j_gene: TRBJ1-3; CDR3nt: TGTGCCAGCACCCCCGCGGGGAGACCCCGCGGAAACACCATATATTTT; CDR3aa: CASTPAGRPRGNTIYF
d_gene: -; v_gene: TRBV28; abundance: -; j_gene: TRBJ1-2; CDR3nt: TGTGCCAGCAGTGACCGTGACTATGGCTACACCTTC; CDR3aa: CASSDRDYGYTF
d_gene: -; v_gene: TRBV9; abundance: -; j_gene: TRBJ2-2; CDR3nt: TGTGCCAGCAGCTTTACAGACCGCCATCCCGGGGAGCTGTTTTTT; CDR3aa: CASSFTDRHPGELFF
d_gene: -; v_gene: TRBV30; abundance: -; j_gene: TRBJ1-6; CDR3nt: TGTGCCTGGACAGGGAGCGGTTCACCCCTCCACTTT; CDR3aa: CAWTGSGSPLHF
d_gene: -; v_gene: TRBV9; abundance: once; j_gene: TRBJ2-3; CDR3nt: TGTGCCAGCAGCGTAGAACCCCTAGAAGTGGATACGCAGTATTTT; CDR3aa: CASSVEPLEVDTQYF
d_gene: -; v_gene: TRBV7-3; abundance: -; j_gene: TRBJ2-7; CDR3nt: TGTGCCAGCAGCCCAAGAGGAACCGGGACCCACCTCGAGCAGTACTTC; CDR3aa: CASSPRGTGTHLEQYF
d_gene: -; v_gene: TRBV27; abundance: few; j_gene: TRBJ1-4; CDR3nt: TGTGCCAGCAGTTTATCGAAGGCCGGGGAACTGTTTTTT; CDR3aa: CASSLSKAGELFF
d_gene: TRBD2; v_gene: TRBV30; abundance: few; j_gene: TRBJ2-2; CDR3nt: TGTGCCTGGAGAGATACTAGCGGTTTTTACACCGGGGAGCTGTTTTTT; CDR3aa: CAWRDTSGFYTGELFF
d_gene: -; v_gene: TRBV2; abundance: -; j_gene: TRBJ2-7; CDR3nt: TGTGCCAGCAGTGAGGTATACGAGCAGTACTTC; CDR3aa: CASSEVYEQYF